Each of the 5 T cell receptor beta chains below was sequenced from the same sample in a study of Graves' ophthalmopathy and Graves' hyperthyroidism. RNA transcripts were the template, and TCR beta CDR3 regions were amplified from them. Second-round multiplex PCR came after a first-round RT-PCR that employed HTBI primers. TCRdb reprocessed the multiplex PCR reads with MiXCR, giving one entry per CDR3 protein. The sample lists hundreds of thousands of distinct CDR3 sequences; 40% were seen once. Sample: peripheral blood. These receptors were collected from an adult man with Graves' ophthalmopathy.

This clonotype was counted at least ten times. The V gene is TRBV15, the J gene TRBJ1-2; possible D gene TRBD1, 5 bases. The CDR3 contains 15 residues. Trimming removed 0 bases from V and 4 bases from J, with 12 bases in between. Germline V gene data show CDR1 as LNHNV and CDR2 as YYDKDF (reference sequence). The CDR3 nucleotides are TGTGCCACCAGCAGAGATTACGCAGGGACCTATGGCTACACCTTC. It yields the protein CATSRDYAGTYGYTF.

This rearrangement joins TRBV29-1 to TRBJ2-7, with 9 bases that match TRBD1. The CDR3 runs 14 residues. After removal of 4 bases from V and 3 bases from J, the junction contained 7 bases not matched to a gene. Germline loops: CDR1 SQVTM, CDR2 ANQGSEA. The DNA of the CDR3 is TGCAGCGTTGGCGGACAGGGGAGTAACTACGAGCAGTACTTC. Translation gives CSVGGQGSNYEQYF.

A note on this clonotype: At one of its ends the junction is not consistent with the germline gene, which may arise from a read error. This chain uses TRBV10-3 with TRBJ2-7; D is unclear. CDR3 length: 11 residues. The germline V gene encodes CDR1 ENHRY and CDR2 SYGVKD. The CDR3 DNA reads TGTGCCAGCAGTTATGGGCTTGAGCAGTACTTC. This gives the protein CASSYGLEQYF.

The sample holds many counts of this clonotype. The V gene is TRBV2, the J gene TRBJ1-5; D is unclear. From germline, CDR1 is SNHLY and CDR2 FYNNEI. This CDR3 is built from 13 residues. The ends were cut back, 6 bases at V and 4 bases at J, with 10 bases in the middle. This chain's CDR3 is CASRFEPNQPQHF. CDR3 nucleotide sequence: TGTGCCAGCAGATTCGAACCGAATCAGCCCCAGCATTTT.

This clonotype was counted a single time. The rearrangement uses TRBV10-3 and TRBJ2-5, with no clear D. Germline CDR1 reads ENHRY; CDR2 reads SYGVKD. The CDR3 loop spans 15 amino acids. V shed 5 bases and J shed 2 bases, with 15 bases lying between them. In nucleotides, the CDR3 is TGTGCCATCAGTTACGACGGCAGCTCTCAAGAGACCCAGTACTTC. It translates to CAISYDGSSQETQYF.